These 12 T cell receptor beta chains share one sample of origin, sequenced in a study of blood T cells in healthy people across ages. Through a sample-barcoded 5' primer and a J-beta primer mix, a second PCR was run for roughly 6 to 12 cycles. TCRdb re-called the 5' RACE reads through MiXCR, storing one row per CDR3 protein. The sample lists 780,000 or so distinct CDR3 sequences; roughly 50% were seen once. Sequencing input: blood. These TCRs come from a man aged 40-50 years in good health.

The rearrangement joins TRBV6-5 to TRBJ2-5; D might be TRBD1 (6 bases). There are 14 residues in the CDR3. Trimming pared 4 bases from V and 4 bases from J, leaving 13 bases between. CDR1 and CDR2 (germline): MNHEY, SVGAGI. The chain's CDR3 is CASSSVGAPETQYF. The CDR3 nucleotides are TGTGCCAGCAGTTCGGTGGGGGCCCCAGAGACCCAGTACTTC.

This sequence joins TRBV7-3 and TRBJ2-5, with D possibly TRBD2 on 8 matching bases. The CDR3 runs to 15 residues. The V end was cut by 5 bases, the J end by 3 bases, with 16 bases between. The germline CDR1 and CDR2 sequences are SGHTA and FQGTGA. CDR3 in amino acids: CASSPGGDREETQYF. The CDR3 DNA is TGTGCCAGCAGCCCGGGGGGGGACAGAGAAGAGACCCAGTACTTC.

This sequence joins TRBV12-3 or TRBV12-4 and TRBJ2-5, with D maybe TRBD1 (6 bases). The CDR3 sequence is 14 residues long. The V and J ends lost 5 bases and 1 base respectively, with 11 bases between them. The CDR3 DNA is TGTGCCAGCAGTACCGGGACACTCCAAGAGACCCAGTACTTC. Encoded protein: CASSTGTLQETQYF.

The CDR3 spells CASSPLIAEPSTDTQYF. CDR3 bases: TGTGCCAGCAGCCCACTGATAGCGGAACCTAGCACAGATACGCAGTATTTT. The J gene is TRBJ2-3, the V gene TRBV4-2, with D possibly TRBD2 on 6 matching bases. The CDR3 is made up of 17 amino acids. CDR1 and CDR2 from the germline V gene are LGHNA and YNFKEQ. V was pared by 4 bases and J by 0 bases, with 17 bases between.

The chain carries TRBV12-5 and TRBJ2-2; D tentatively reads TRBD1 or TRBD2 (5 bases each). There are 17 residues in the CDR3. The germline gives CDR1 LGHNT, CDR2 FRNRAP. Trimming took off 1 base at V and 2 bases at J, with 14 bases between the two ends. The CDR3 region is CASGLAGDRQNTGELFF. The DNA for the CDR3 is TGTGCTAGTGGTTTGGCCGGGGACCGGCAAAACACCGGGGAGCTGTTTTTT.

There are a few counts of this clonotype. This sequence joins TRBV7-2 and TRBJ1-5, with unresolved D. Germline-derived CDR1 and CDR2 are SGHTA and FQGNSA. This CDR3 contains 13 residues. The V end was cut by 5 bases, the J end by 5 bases, with 10 bases between. The CDR3 DNA is TGTGCCAGCAGCCCCAGAGGCGATCAGCCCCAGCATTTT. Its translation is CASSPRGDQPQHF.

This chain connects TRBV6-6 to TRBJ2-4, with D possibly matching TRBD2 (5 bases). The J call may be wrong; the DNA end is better matched by TRBJ2-5. The germline CDR1 and CDR2 sequences are MNHNY and SVGAGI (reference sequence). The CDR3 has 17 amino acids. CDR3 region: CASSVPSNDRSQETQYF. The CDR3 bases are TGTGCCAGCAGCGTTCCTAGCAACGACCGAAGCCAAGAGACCCAGTACTTC.

V usage is TRBV7-2 and J usage is TRBJ2-7; 7 bases line up with TRBD1. The CDR3 contains 15 residues. Germline V CDR1 and CDR2: SGHTA, FQGNSA. V was pared by 2 bases and J by 2 bases, with 6 bases of the junction left unmatched. DNA of the CDR3: TGTGCCAGCAGCTTAAATGGCAGGGGGACCTACGAGCAGTACTTC. This codes for CASSLNGRGTYEQYF.

V and J are TRBV28 and TRBJ1-2; D not certain. Between the trimmed V and J ends, which lost 9 bases and 4 bases, there was a span of 15 bases. Germline V CDR1 and CDR2: MDHEN, SYDVKM. The CDR3 runs to 13 residues. The CDR3 bases are TGTGCCAGTAGATTTGGGTCGGCCTATGGCTACACCTTC. This gives the protein CASRFGSAYGYTF.

V and J are TRBV3-1 and TRBJ1-1; D is undetermined. Germline values: CDR1 LGHDT, CDR2 YNNKEL (reference sequence). The CDR3 has 16 residues. The V end lost 4 bases, the J end lost 8 bases, and 23 bases lay between the germline ends. The CDR3 sequence is CASSRGLQVVGTEAFF. In nucleotides, the CDR3 is TGTGCCAGCAGCCGTGGATTGCAGGTAGTAGGAACCGAAGCTTTCTTT.

About this clonotype: Mismatch with germline at one junction end may stem from a read error. The V gene is TRBV12-3 or TRBV12-4, the J gene TRBJ2-1; 10 nucleotides agree with TRBD2. The CDR3 consists of 15 residues. CDR3 sequence: CASSLGTSGYNERFF. The CDR3 coding sequence is TGTGCCAGCAGTTTAGGGACTAGCGGTTACAATGAGCGGTTCTTC.

Only one count was recorded for this clonotype. The chain uses TRBV28 and TRBJ2-1, with 9 bases lining up with TRBD1. This CDR3 comprises 15 residues. Germline CDR1 is MDHEN and CDR2 is SYDVKM. Trimming removed 6 bases from V and 7 bases from J; junction bases left unmatched: 10. The CDR3 DNA sequence: TGTGCCAGCAGCTCACCGGGACAGGGTGTGAATGAGCAGTTCTTC. It encodes CASSSPGQGVNEQFF.